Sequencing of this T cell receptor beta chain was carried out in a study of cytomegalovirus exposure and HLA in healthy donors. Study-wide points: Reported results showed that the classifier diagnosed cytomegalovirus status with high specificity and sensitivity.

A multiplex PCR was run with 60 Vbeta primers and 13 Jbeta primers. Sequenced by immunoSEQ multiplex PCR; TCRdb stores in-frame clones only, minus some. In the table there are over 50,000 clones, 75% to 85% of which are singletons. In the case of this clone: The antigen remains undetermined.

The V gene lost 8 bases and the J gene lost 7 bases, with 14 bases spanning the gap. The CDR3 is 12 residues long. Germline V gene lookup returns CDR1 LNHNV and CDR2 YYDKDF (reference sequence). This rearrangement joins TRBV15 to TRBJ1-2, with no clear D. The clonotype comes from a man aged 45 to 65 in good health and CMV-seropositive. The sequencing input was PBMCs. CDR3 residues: CATGQAPGGYTF. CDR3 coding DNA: TGTGCCACCGGGCAGGCTCCTGGTGGCTACACCTTC. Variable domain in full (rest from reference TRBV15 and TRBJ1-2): DAMVIQNPRYQVTQFGKPVTLSCSQTLNHNVMYWYQQKSSQAPKLLFHYYDKDFNNEADTPDNFQSRRPNTSFCFLDIRSPGLGDTAMYLCATGQAPGGYTFGSGTRLTVV.